The T cell receptor beta chain under discussion was sequenced for a study of blood T cell repertoires in COVID-19. Sequencing was performed with immunoSEQ multiplex PCR; in TCRdb, only in-frame clones are kept and a portion is missing. The sample records roughly 200,000 clones, about 80% being singletons. This CDR3 comprises 15 residues. The germline V gene encodes CDR1 KGHSH and CDR2 LQKENI. V dropped 0 bases and J dropped 5; count of bases not matched to a gene: 6. The clonotype originates from a human donor in a cohort sampled during active COVID-19. Specimen: peripheral blood. The chain combines TRBV18 with TRBJ1-1; 7 bases line up with TRBD1. The CDR3 DNA reads TGTGCCAGCTCACCACCCAAGGGGGCAGGGACTGAAGCTTTCTTT. As protein: CASSPPKGAGTEAFF.